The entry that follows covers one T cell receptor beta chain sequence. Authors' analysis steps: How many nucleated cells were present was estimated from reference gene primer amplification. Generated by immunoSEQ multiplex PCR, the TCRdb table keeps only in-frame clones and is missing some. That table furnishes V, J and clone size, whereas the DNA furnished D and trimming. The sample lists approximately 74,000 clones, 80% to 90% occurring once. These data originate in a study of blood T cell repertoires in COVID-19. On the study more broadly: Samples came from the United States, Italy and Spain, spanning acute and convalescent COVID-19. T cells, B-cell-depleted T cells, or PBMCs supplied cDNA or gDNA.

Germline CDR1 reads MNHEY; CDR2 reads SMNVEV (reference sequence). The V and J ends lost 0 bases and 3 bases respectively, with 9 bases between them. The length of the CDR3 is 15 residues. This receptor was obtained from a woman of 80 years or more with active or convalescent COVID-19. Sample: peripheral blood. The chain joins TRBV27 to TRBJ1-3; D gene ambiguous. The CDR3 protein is CASSLSGRGGNTIYF. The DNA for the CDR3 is TGTGCCAGCAGTTTATCTGGCCGAGGTGGAAACACCATATATTTT.